This TCR beta chain was documented in a study of T cells in Graves' hyperthyroidism and ophthalmopathy. RNA transcripts were the template for amplifying TCR beta CDR3 regions. The primer set for the first-round RT-PCR of the TCR CDR3 was HTBI. TCRdb redid the calling of the multiplex PCR reads with MiXCR, one entry per CDR3 protein. The table lists hundreds of thousands of distinct CDR3 sequences, roughly 40% of them singletons. Only a few counts were recorded for this clonotype. Germline V gene sequence: CDR1 SGDLS, CDR2 YYNGEE. The CDR3 covers 14 residues. V lost 4 bases to trimming and J lost 6 bases; unmatched junction nucleotides: 6.

Sequencing was performed on blood. The chain carries TRBV9 and TRBJ1-2; TRBD1 agrees at 10 bases. This TCR derives from a man between 18 and 29 years old with Graves' hyperthyroidism. For the CDR3, the DNA is TGTGCCAGCAGCTTCACCGGGACAGGGGATGGCTACACCTTC. This sequence encodes CASSFTGTGDGYTF.